This is a list of T cell receptor beta chains from one sample in a study of CD8+ T cells in alopecia areata. Only in-frame clones appear in the TCRdb table, and some are missing; sequencing was by immunoSEQ multiplex PCR. The repertoire has over 85,000 clones, more than 65% of them found once; the top ten carry approximately 15%. Sequencing used CD8+ T cells sorted from blood, obtained around week 44, from a patient treated with tofacitinib. All receptors derive from a human donor with alopecia areata. The CDR3 runs from the conserved cysteine through the conserved F or W. D genes are given only for firm matches. Only part of the rows carry a size: once, few, many, or a class if the clone is expanded.

NA,TRBV25-1,NA,TRBJ1-1,CASTRDTEAFF,TGTGCCAGCACCAGGGACACTGAAGCTTTCTTT
NA,TRBV10-3,NA,TRBJ2-7,CAISEPPGEQYF,TGTGCCATCAGTGAGCCGCCGGGAGAGCAGTACTTC
NA,TRBV4-3,few,TRBJ1-1,CASSQDRYTGNTEAFF,TGCGCCAGCAGCCAAGATAGGTATACAGGGAACACTGAAGCTTTCTTT
TRBD1,TRBV30,NA,TRBJ2-7,CALPGQGGEQYF,TGTGCCTTGCCGGGACAGGGGGGCGAGCAGTACTTC
NA,TRBV10-3,NA,TRBJ2-3,CASSEEGGPTDTQYF,TGTGCCAGCAGTGAAGAGGGGGGCCCCACAGATACGCAGTATTTT
TRBD2,TRBV6-5,NA,TRBJ2-1,CASSYSTSGEQFF,TGTGCCAGCAGTTACTCGACTAGCGGGGAGCAGTTCTTC
TRBD1,TRBV7-8,NA,TRBJ2-3,CASGDRGDTQYF,TGTGCCAGCGGTGACAGGGGGGATACGCAGTATTTT
NA,TRBV30,NA,TRBJ1-1,CAFVLANTEAFF,TGTGCCTTTGTCTTGGCTAACACTGAAGCTTTCTTT
TRBD1,TRBV7-9,few,TRBJ2-7,CASSPPDRAYEQYF,TGTGCCAGCAGCCCCCCGGACAGGGCCTACGAGCAGTACTTC
NA,TRBV6-1,NA,TRBJ2-7,CASRVESYEQYF,TGTGCCAGCAGGGTGGAATCCTACGAGCAGTACTTC
TRBD2,TRBV7-2,NA,TRBJ2-7,CASSLGTSGLYEQYF,TGTGCCAGCAGCTTAGGGACTAGCGGGCTCTACGAGCAGTACTTC
NA,TRBV19,NA,TRBJ1-1,CASSDDSTEAFF,TGTGCCAGTAGTGACGACAGCACTGAAGCTTTCTTT
NA,TRBV2,NA,TRBJ2-3,CASFDSTTDTQYF,TGTGCCAGCTTTGACAGTACCACAGATACGCAGTATTTT
NA,TRBV7-2,few,TRBJ1-2,CVTPGQGSGYTF,TGCGTAACACCGGGGCAGGGATCTGGCTACACCTTC
TRBD1,TRBV25-1,NA,TRBJ1-2,CASSESGTGLNYGYTF,TGTGCCAGCAGTGAATCGGGGACAGGACTCAACTATGGCTACACCTTC
TRBD1,TRBV12-5,NA,TRBJ2-7,CASGLTDRENYEQYF,TGTGCTAGTGGTTTAACGGACAGGGAGAACTACGAGCAGTACTTC
TRBD2,TRBV9,NA,TRBJ2-3,CASSVNLAGGGTDTQYF,TGTGCCAGCAGCGTAAACCTAGCGGGGGGGGGCACAGATACGCAGTATTTT
TRBD2,TRBV9,NA,TRBJ2-7,CASSPRLATYEQYF,TGTGCCAGCAGCCCACGACTAGCGACCTACGAGCAGTACTTC
NA,TRBV18,NA,TRBJ2-7,CASSPIEDLYEQYF,TGTGCCAGCTCACCAATAGAGGACCTCTACGAGCAGTACTTC
TRBD1,TRBV6-5,NA,TRBJ2-5,CASSYAGGLSETQYF,TGTGCCAGCAGTTACGCAGGGGGCTTGTCGGAGACCCAGTACTTC
NA,TRBV6-5,NA,TRBJ1-1,CATYPPTGTEAFF,TGTGCCACGTATCCACCTACAGGGACCGAAGCTTTCTTT
TRBD2,TRBV10-3,NA,TRBJ2-7,CAISESGGAGYEQYF,TGTGCCATCAGTGAGAGCGGGGGGGCCGGCTACGAGCAGTACTTC
NA,TRBV7-9,NA,TRBJ2-2,CASIRENTGELFF,TGTGCCAGCATACGCGAGAACACCGGGGAGCTGTTTTTT
NA,TRBV27,NA,TRBJ1-1,CASSLGWDTEAFF,TGTGCCAGCAGTTTAGGTTGGGACACTGAAGCTTTCTTT
NA,TRBV29-1,few,TRBJ1-2,CSVEDSEGYTF,TGCAGCGTTGAAGATTCCGAAGGCTACACCTTC
NA,TRBV19,NA,TRBJ1-1,CASSIGRTNTEAFF,TGTGCCAGTAGTATAGGTCGGACGAACACTGAAGCTTTCTTT
TRBD2,TRBV29-1,NA,TRBJ2-7,CSVESASGLGEQYF,TGCAGCGTTGAATCGGCTAGCGGGTTGGGGGAGCAGTACTTC
TRBD2,TRBV15,NA,TRBJ2-5,CATSGFSGLAQETQYF,TGTGCCACCAGCGGCTTTTCGGGACTAGCGCAAGAGACCCAGTACTTC
TRBD1,TRBV11-2,NA,TRBJ2-6,CASSSHVDRVRSGANVLTF,TGTGCCAGCAGCTCACATGTTGACAGGGTCCGATCTGGGGCCAACGTCCTGACTTTC
NA,TRBV7-2,NA,TRBJ1-2,CASREGVRVGYTF,TGTGCCAGCAGGGAAGGGGTCCGAGTTGGCTACACCTTC
TRBD1,TRBV13,NA,TRBJ1-5,CASSSGQGKPQHF,TGTGCCAGCAGCTCGGGACAGGGTAAGCCCCAGCATTTT
NA,TRBV13,few,TRBJ2-5,CASSLNNGLQETQYF,TGTGCCAGCAGCTTAAATAATGGACTCCAAGAGACCCAGTACTTC
NA,TRBV20-1,few,TRBJ2-5,CSARGETQYF,TGCAGTGCTAGAGGGGAGACCCAGTACTTC
TRBD2,TRBV7-9,NA,TRBJ2-3,CASSVAVAGTADTQYF,TGTGCCAGCAGCGTAGCGGTAGCGGGGACCGCAGATACGCAGTATTTT
TRBD1,TRBV4-3,NA,TRBJ2-7,CASSQDRVGSYEQYF,TGCGCCAGCAGCCAGGACAGGGTGGGCTCCTACGAGCAGTACTTC
NA,TRBV9,once,TRBJ2-5,CASSPGLRSGSYQETQYF,TGTGCCAGCAGCCCCGGGTTGAGGTCAGGGTCCTACCAAGAGACCCAGTACTTC
NA,TRBV28,NA,TRBJ1-1,CASSLVVNLNTEAFF,TGTGCCAGCAGTTTAGTAGTCAACTTGAACACTGAAGCTTTCTTT
NA,TRBV5-6,NA,TRBJ1-6,CASSLPDTNSPLHF,TGTGCCAGCAGCCTGCCAGACACAAATTCACCCCTCCACTTT